The subject of this entry is one TCR beta chain. The entry originates in a study of blood T cell repertoires in COVID-19. About the study: T cells, B-cell-depleted T cells, or PBMCs provided the cDNA or gDNA that served as material.

The CDR3 sequence is 17 residues long. V was trimmed by 1 base and J by 4 bases, leaving 19 bases between them. CDR1 SGHAT and CDR2 FQNNGV come from the germline V gene. Per the study methods: From reference gene primer amplification, estimates of nucleated cell counts were derived. Some clones are missing from TCRdb's copy, which holds only in-frame ones; the method was immunoSEQ multiplex PCR. D and trimming were read from the DNA, whereas the V and J calls and clone size are those reported in that table. The sample has 28,000 or so clones; over 75% are singletons. The chain is built from TRBV11-2 and TRBJ1-2; D perhaps matches TRBD1 (6 bases). The sequence was obtained from a woman between 50 and 59 years old with active COVID-19. Source material: peripheral blood. CDR3 loop: CASSLGQVPPRSYGYTF. The CDR3 DNA sequence: TGTGCCAGCAGCTTAGGACAGGTTCCCCCAAGGAGCTATGGCTACACCTTC.